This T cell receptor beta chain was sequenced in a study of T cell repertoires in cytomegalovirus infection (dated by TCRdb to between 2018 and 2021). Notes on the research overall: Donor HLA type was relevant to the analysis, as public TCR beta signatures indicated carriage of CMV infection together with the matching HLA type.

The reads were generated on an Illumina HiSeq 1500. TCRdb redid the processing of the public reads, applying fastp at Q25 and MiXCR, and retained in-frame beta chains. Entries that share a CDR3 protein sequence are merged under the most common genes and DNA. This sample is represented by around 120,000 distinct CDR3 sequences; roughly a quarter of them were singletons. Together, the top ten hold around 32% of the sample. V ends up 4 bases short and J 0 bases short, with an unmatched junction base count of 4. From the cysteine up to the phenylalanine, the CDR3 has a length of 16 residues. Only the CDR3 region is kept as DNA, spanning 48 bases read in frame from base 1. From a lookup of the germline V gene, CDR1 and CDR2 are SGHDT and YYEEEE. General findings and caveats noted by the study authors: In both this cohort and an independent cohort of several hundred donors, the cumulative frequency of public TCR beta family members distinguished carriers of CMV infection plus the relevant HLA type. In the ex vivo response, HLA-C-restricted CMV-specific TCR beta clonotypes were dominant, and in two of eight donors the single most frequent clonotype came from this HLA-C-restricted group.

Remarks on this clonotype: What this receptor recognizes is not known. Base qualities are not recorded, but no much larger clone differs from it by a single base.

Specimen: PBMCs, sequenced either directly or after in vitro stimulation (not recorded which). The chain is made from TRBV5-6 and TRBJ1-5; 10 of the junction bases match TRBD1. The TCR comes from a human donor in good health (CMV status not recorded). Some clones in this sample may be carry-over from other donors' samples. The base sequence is TGTGCCAGCAGCCAGGGACAGGGGTATAGCAATCAGCCCCAGCATTTT. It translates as CASSQGQGYSNQPQHF. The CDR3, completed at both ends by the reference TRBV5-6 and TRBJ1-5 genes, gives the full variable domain DAGVTQSPTHLIKTRGQQVTLRCSPKSGHDTVSWYQQALGQGPQFIFQYYEEEERQRGNFPDRFSGHQFPNYSSELNVNALLLGDSALYLCASSQGQGYSNQPQHFGDGTRLSIL.